Sequencing of this TCR beta chain was carried out in a study of T cells after yellow fever vaccination. V lost 0 bases and J 4 bases, leaving 6 bases between the germline ends. Germline-derived CDR1 and CDR2 are SEHNR and FQNEAQ (reference sequence). The CDR3 is 14 amino acids. This clonotype was found a few times. One entry per CDR3 protein results from TCRdb running MiXCR on the 5' RACE reads. Among 160,000 or so distinct CDR3 sequences, around 7% were seen once, and the ten largest hold approximately 2.5%. This clonotype was sampled from a man in his late teens or twenties who received the YFV17D yellow fever vaccine. Material: CD4+ T cells sorted from PBMCs, obtained about 5 days after the first yellow fever vaccination. This sequence joins TRBV7-9 and TRBJ2-2; D remains ambiguous. CDR3 in DNA: TGTGCCAGCAGCTTAGCAGCAACCACCGGGGAGCTGTTTTTT. Its protein is CASSLAATTGELFF. The full variable domain, completed using reference TRBV7-9 and TRBJ2-2, is DTGVSQNPRHKITKRGQNVTFRCDPISEHNRLYWYRQTLGQGPEFLTYFQNEAQLEKSRLLSDRFSAERPKGSFSTLEIQRTEQGDSAMYLCASSLAATTGELFFGEGSRLTVL.